This TCR beta chain was sequenced for a study of T cells in Graves' hyperthyroidism and ophthalmopathy. General study findings and limits: In the analysis, a 13 V-J model separated ophthalmopathy from stable hyperthyroidism. Ophthalmopathy was model-predicted a median around 6.7 months pre-onset.

RNA transcripts provided the source from which TCR beta CDR3 regions were amplified. TCR CDR3 underwent first-round RT-PCR with the HTBI primer set. Via MiXCR, TCRdb re-called the multiplex PCR reads, giving one row per CDR3 protein. The table shows hundreds of thousands of distinct CDR3 sequences, with 45% occurring only once. The CDR3 is 14 amino acids. CDR1 and CDR2 (germline): MNHNS, SASEGT. The V and J ends lost 7 bases and 4 bases, in that order; junction bases with no gene match: 6. For this clonotype: Its matching antigen is unknown.

Sequenced input: peripheral blood or thyroid tissue (not recorded which). The V gene is TRBV6-1, the J gene TRBJ1-2, with TRBD1 matching 10 bases. The receptor comes from an adult man with Graves' disease, either hyperthyroidism or ophthalmopathy (not recorded which). This CDR3 is CASTGQGVGYGYTF. The CDR3 nucleotides are TGTGCCAGCACCGGACAGGGGGTAGGCTATGGCTACACCTTC.